The entry below describes one T cell receptor beta chain. This entry belongs to a study of shared clonotypes between healthy human individuals. Each sorted subset replicate got 200 ng genomic DNA, tens of thousands of genomes. Libraries were prepared by immunoSEQ multiplex PCR; TCRdb keeps only in-frame clonotypes and omits some of them. The repertoire holds some 900,000 clones, with approximately 80% as singletons. The receptor comes from a man between 18 and 35 years old in good health. The sample taken for sequencing was memory CD4+ T cells sorted from blood. Subset in this sample: CD45RA-negative fraction.

CDR3 in DNA: TGTGCCAGTAGTATAGATGGGACAGGGGGCAGAAACATTCAGTACTTC. Its protein product is CASSIDGTGGRNIQYF. V is TRBV19 and J is TRBJ2-4, with 12 bases that match TRBD1. Losses at the gene ends were 0 bases for V and 6 bases for J; bases not matched to a gene: 3. Germline CDR1 is LNHDA and CDR2 is SQIVND (reference sequence). CDR3 size: 16 residues.